These 16 T cell receptor beta chains were all obtained from the same sample, sequenced in a study of T-cell memory formation after mild COVID-19 (dated by TCRdb to the early 2020s). The library was built by means of 5' RACE. Sequencing took place on an Illumina NovaSeq 6000. The public reads were run again by TCRdb, first through fastp at Q25 and then through MiXCR, and only productive beta chains were kept. All rows with the same CDR3 protein become a single entry with the most common DNA and genes. Within this sample are roughly 450,000 distinct CDR3 sequences, with approximately 19% of them counted one time only. 20% to 25% of the sample goes to the ten largest clones. The sequenced material came from PBMCs or a T cell subset sorted from them (not recorded which). The receptors were gathered from a man aged 18-30 years who had mild COVID-19 (a few samples of this study predate the infection). The sample titles of this study are shuffled in the database, so cell type and time point are left out; the donor was told from shared clones.

The chain links TRBV12-3 or TRBV12-4 to TRBJ1-1; D is unresolved. V lost 6 bases and J 5 bases, leaving 13 bases between the germline ends. This CDR3 contains 13 residues. CDR3 bases: TGTGCCAGCAGCTCCCTAGGAGGGACTGAAGCTTTCTTT. Translated: CASSSLGGTEAFF.

This clonotype came up a few times. This sequence joins TRBV20-1 and TRBJ2-1, with D perhaps matching TRBD1 (6 bases). The ends were cut back, 1 base at V and 3 bases at J, with 16 bases in the middle. This CDR3 has 16 residues. The germline V gene has CDR1 DFQATT and CDR2 SNEGSKA (reference sequence). CDR3 in DNA: TGCAGTGCTAGAGGTCCGACAGGTCCGTTCTACAATGAGCAGTTCTTC. This sequence encodes CSARGPTGPFYNEQFF.

This clonotype has only a few counts. The J gene is TRBJ2-4, the V gene TRBV5-5, with 8 nucleotides matching TRBD1. The junction had 15 bases not matched to a gene; V was cut back by 4 bases and J by 9 bases. The length of the CDR3 is 16 residues. Germline values: CDR1 SGHKS, CDR2 YYEKEE (reference sequence). In DNA form, the CDR3 reads TGTGCCAGCAGCGGACGACAGGGGATGAGAGGAGGCATTCAGTACTTC. This gives the protein CASSGRQGMRGGIQYF. Full variable domain (rest looked up from reference TRBV5-5 and TRBJ2-4): DAGVTQSPTHLIKTRGQQVTLRCSPISGHKSVSWYQQVLGQGPQFIFQYYEKEERGRGNFPDRFSARQFPNYSSELNVNALLLGDSALYLCASSGRQGMRGGIQYFGAGTRLSVL.

The chain employs TRBV28 and TRBJ1-5, with 9 bases matching TRBD1. CDR1 and CDR2 from the germline V gene are MDHEN and SYDVKM. With 2 bases clipped from V and 6 bases from J, the junction kept 8 bases outside the gene matches. This CDR3 is built from 16 residues. The CDR3 here is CASSLLWGQGRQPQHF. The CDR3 bases are TGTGCCAGCAGTTTACTCTGGGGACAGGGACGTCAGCCCCAGCATTTT.

The rearrangement uses TRBV4-3 and TRBJ2-2; the match to TRBD2 covers 7 bases. V was pared by 1 base and J by 3 bases, with 11 bases of the junction left unmatched. CDR1 is LGHNA, CDR2 YSLEER, per germline. The CDR3 spans 18 residues. Here the CDR3 reads CASSQVPGAGPHTGELFF. The CDR3 coding sequence is TGCGCCAGCAGCCAAGTCCCGGGAGCGGGGCCTCACACCGGGGAGCTGTTTTTT.

V and J are TRBV20-1 and TRBJ1-2; weak D call: TRBD1 (6 bases). Per germline, CDR1 DFQATT and CDR2 SNEGSKA (reference sequence). The CDR3 runs 13 residues. V was shortened by 6 bases and J by 1 base, with 12 bases between the two germline ends. The CDR3 here is CSASTGLNYGYTF. CDR3 nucleotide sequence: TGCAGTGCCTCTACAGGGCTTAACTATGGCTACACCTTC.

The chain combines TRBV5-1 with TRBJ1-2; 7 bases match TRBD1. CDR1 and CDR2 (germline): SGHRS, YFSETQ. V shed 4 bases and J 4 bases; nucleotides not matched to a gene: 7. This CDR3 is built from 14 residues. The CDR3 bases are TGCGCCAGCAGCCCCTCCGGGACAGCCTATGGCTACACCTTC. Protein: CASSPSGTAYGYTF.

The rearrangement uses TRBV20-1 and TRBJ1-4; no firm D call. The CDR3 sequence is 15 residues long. The germline CDR1 and CDR2 sequences are DFQATT and SNEGSKA (reference sequence). The V gene lost 5 bases and the J gene lost 0 bases, with 13 bases spanning the gap. The CDR3 DNA is TGCAGTGCTGCGAGGGTTGTTGCAACTAATGAAAAACTGTTTTTT. It is translated as CSAARVVATNEKLFF.

The chain joins TRBV12-3 or TRBV12-4 to TRBJ1-6, with D uncertain. This CDR3 spans 14 amino acids. The ends were cut back, 5 bases at V and 6 bases at J, with 11 bases in the middle. CDR3 DNA: TGTGCCAGCAGTCTCGGGCCTTCTAATTCACCCCTCCACTTT. Encoded protein: CASSLGPSNSPLHF.

Written as DNA, the CDR3 is TGTGCCAGCAGCCAAGATAGCGCTTCCTACGAGCAGTACTTC. Translating gives CASSQDSASYEQYF. The chain joins TRBV4-2 to TRBJ2-7, with a weak D call TRBD2 (5 bases). CDR3 length equals 14 residues. V lost 0 bases, J lost 1 base, and 7 bases lay in between. Germline V gene sequence: CDR1 LGHNA, CDR2 YNFKEQ.

Of note for this clonotype: Just one base apart from a much larger clone, this may be a read error. This CDR3 reads CATTRDLNTEVFF. In DNA form, the CDR3 reads TGTGCCACCACGCGTGACTTGAACACTGAAGTTTTCTTT. The J gene is TRBJ1-1, the V gene TRBV15; the D is unclear. Germline V gene sequence: CDR1 LNHNV, CDR2 YYDKDF (reference sequence). This CDR3 is built from 13 residues.

The genes are TRBV5-5 and TRBJ2-5, with D possibly TRBD2 on 6 matching bases. Trimming took off 2 bases at V and 0 bases at J, with 11 bases between the two ends. Germline V CDR1 and CDR2: SGHKS, YYEKEE (reference sequence). The CDR3 runs to 15 residues. The CDR3 sequence: CASSFAGSDQETQYF. CDR3 DNA sequence: TGTGCCAGCAGCTTTGCGGGGTCCGACCAAGAGACCCAGTACTTC.

CDR3 amino acids: CASSLGVPEAQYF. CDR3 DNA sequence: TGTGCCAGCAGTTTAGGGGTCCCAGAAGCCCAGTACTTC. The chain employs TRBV28 and TRBJ2-5; D is uncertain. The CDR3 has 13 residues. The ends were cut back, 2 bases at V and 9 bases at J, with 13 bases in the middle. In germline, CDR1 is MDHEN, CDR2 SYDVKM.

This clonotype was recorded a few times. The chain employs TRBV11-2 and TRBJ1-2; 7 nucleotides align to TRBD1. The germline V gene has CDR1 SGHAT and CDR2 FQNNGV. J gave up 0 bases and V 2 bases, and 6 bases lay outside the gene matches. The CDR3 contains 16 residues. CDR3 loop: CASSLMGQHSNYGYTF. As DNA, the CDR3 is TGTGCCAGCAGCTTAATGGGACAGCATTCTAACTATGGCTACACCTTC.

The rearrangement joins TRBV15 to TRBJ2-3; TRBD2 matches at 7 bases. With V trimmed by 8 bases and J by 3 bases, 8 bases remained unmatched. Germline V lookup: CDR1 LNHNV, CDR2 YYDKDF (reference sequence). This CDR3 comprises 14 residues. CDR3 sequence (DNA): TGTGCCACCGGGGGGGAAGGGGCAACAGATACGCAGTATTTT. Amino acid sequence: CATGGEGATDTQYF.

There are a few counts of this clonotype. The V call is TRBV28, the J call TRBJ1-2; possibly TRBD1 for D (6 bases). The length of the CDR3 is 16 residues. Between the trimmed V and J ends, which lost 2 bases and 7 bases, there was a span of 20 bases. The germline V gene has CDR1 MDHEN and CDR2 SYDVKM. The CDR3 nucleotides read TGTGCCAGCAGTTTAACAGGGAGGATAGCAAGTAGTGGCTACACCTTC. Amino acids: CASSLTGRIASSGYTF.